Following are 6 T cell receptor beta chains from one sample sequenced in a study of T cell changes during pregnancy in multiple sclerosis. Data came from immunoSEQ multiplex PCR; TCRdb stores just in-frame clones and leaves some out. The sample lists fewer than 110,000 clones, 92% occurring once. The sample here was peripheral blood, taken after pregnancy. These receptors came from a female donor with multiple sclerosis, enrolled in a pregnancy study.

This sequence joins TRBV13 and TRBJ2-1; D gene ambiguous. Trimming took 4 bases from V and 9 from J, leaving 13 bases between them. CDR1 is PRHDT, CDR2 FYEKMQ, per germline (reference sequence). This CDR3 spans 13 amino acids. CDR3 nucleotides: TGTGCCAGCAGCTCCTCTTTGATCGGTGAGCAGTTCTTC. Protein product: CASSSSLIGEQFF.

The rearrangement uses TRBV5-4 and TRBJ1-1; TRBD1 matches at 8 bases. This CDR3 has 16 amino acids. Germline V gene sequence: CDR1 SGHNT, CDR2 YYREEE (reference sequence). J was trimmed by 1 base and V by 3 bases; bases with no gene match: 8. The CDR3 here is CASSSQGARRNTEAFF. CDR3 in DNA: TGTGCCAGCAGCTCTCAGGGGGCGCGAAGGAACACTGAAGCTTTCTTT.

The rearrangement joins TRBV2 to TRBJ1-6; no definite D call. Trimming left V 4 bases short and J 10 bases short, with 11 bases between. CDR1 is SNHLY and CDR2 is FYNNEI in the germline V gene. The CDR3 contains 13 residues. The chain's CDR3 is CASSVSQASPLHF. The CDR3 DNA reads as TGTGCCAGCAGTGTTAGCCAAGCCTCACCCCTCCACTTT.

The chain employs TRBV5-1 and TRBJ1-1; 7 nucleotides line up with TRBD1. This CDR3 region has 15 residues. With V trimmed by 0 bases and J by 2 bases, 4 bases remained unmatched. Per the germline V gene, CDR1 is SGHRS and CDR2 is YFSETQ. The CDR3 reads CASSLAGTANTEAFF. In nucleotides, the CDR3 is TGCGCCAGCAGCTTGGCCGGGACAGCAAACACTGAAGCTTTCTTT.

The chain joins TRBV6-4 to TRBJ2-3; 12 bases line up with TRBD2. The CDR3 runs 15 residues. CDR1 MRHNA and CDR2 SNTAGT come from the germline V gene. J gave up 3 bases and V 4 bases, and 2 bases lay outside the gene matches. This CDR3 is CASSAGTSGTDTQYF. Written as DNA, the CDR3 is TGTGCCAGCAGTGCCGGGACTAGCGGGACAGATACGCAGTATTTT.

This clone was detected a few times. V usage is TRBV27 and J usage is TRBJ1-2; D ambiguous. V dropped 6 bases and J dropped 6 bases, with 14 bases sitting between them. There are 13 residues in the CDR3. The V gene's germline CDR1 is MNHEY and CDR2 SMNVEV (reference sequence). CDR3: CASSGGRIHGYTF. The CDR3, as DNA: TGTGCCAGCAGCGGAGGCAGGATCCATGGCTACACCTTC.